Included here is one T cell receptor (beta chain) sequence, with context. These data come from a study of blood T cell repertoires in COVID-19. Across the whole study: The origin of the acute and convalescent COVID-19 samples was the United States, Italy and Spain. T cells, B-cell-depleted T cells, or PBMCs supplied cDNA or gDNA.

The CDR3 covers 17 residues. From germline, CDR1 is KGHSH and CDR2 LQKENI. The V gene lost 4 bases and the J gene lost 5 bases, with 23 bases spanning the gap. As originally analysed: Scientists estimated how many nucleated cells there were by amplifying reference gene primers. Using immunoSEQ multiplex PCR, the repertoire was profiled, and TCRdb retains in-frame clones only, with some absent. The V and J calls and the clone size are those of that table, but D and trimming were determined from the DNA. The table shows some 340,000 clones, with 85% occurring only once. V usage is TRBV18 and J usage is TRBJ1-1, with a tentative D call TRBD1 (5 bases). Specimen: peripheral blood. The clonotype comes from a woman aged 18-29 years with acute or convalescent COVID-19. The DNA of the CDR3 is TGTGCCAGCTCACACCAATGGGGGAGCGGAGGGCGAACTGAAGCTTTCTTT. Its protein is CASSHQWGSGGRTEAFF.